These 2 T cell receptor beta chains originate from one sample sequenced in a study of blood T cell repertoires in COVID-19. TCRdb keeps only in-frame clones here, not all; method: immunoSEQ multiplex PCR. The table lists approximately 300,000 clones, 86% of them singletons. The specimen was peripheral blood. The source of these receptors is a woman in her 50s with acute or convalescent COVID-19.

CDR3 sequence: CASSPGLAGYTDTQYF. CDR3 nucleotide sequence: TGCGCCAGCAGCCCCGGACTAGCGGGTTATACAGATACGCAGTATTTT. J is TRBJ2-3 and V is TRBV4-1; 11 bases agree with TRBD2. The CDR3 covers 16 residues. Trimming removed 4 bases from V and 3 bases from J; junction bases left unmatched: 6. CDR1 is MGHRA and CDR2 is YSYEKL in the germline V gene.

This clone was recorded only once. The genes are TRBV11-2 and TRBJ2-1; unclear D gene. V lost 0 bases and J lost 8, with 8 bases in between. Germline CDR1 and CDR2: SGHAT and FQNNGV. The CDR3 is 13 amino acids. The CDR3 DNA reads as TGTGCCAGCAGCTTAGATGAGTACGATGAGCAGTTCTTC. Translated, it gives CASSLDEYDEQFF.